What follows are 21 T cell receptor beta chains derived from one specimen sequenced in a study of T cell responses to AZD1222 COVID-19 vaccine. Libraries were prepared by immunoSEQ multiplex PCR; TCRdb keeps only in-frame clonotypes and omits some of them. The sample contains approximately 120,000 clones, roughly 85% of which appear only once. Sequences were derived from peripheral blood, sampled 28 days after the second AZD1222 dose. Receptor source: an adult who received the AZD1222 COVID-19 vaccine.

The gene calls are TRBV7-9 and TRBJ1-2; D perhaps matches TRBD1 (5 bases). CDR3 length: 14 amino acids. V lost 5 bases and J lost 7, with 17 bases in between. CDR1 SEHNR and CDR2 FQNEAQ come from the germline V gene (reference sequence). CDR3 amino acids: CASSTSIGAGGYTF. DNA of the CDR3: TGTGCCAGCAGCACTAGTATAGGGGCAGGTGGCTACACCTTC.

This clone came up a few times. The gene calls are TRBV6-5 and TRBJ1-2; possible D gene TRBD1, 5 bases. The V gene lost 7 bases and the J gene lost 8 bases, with 20 bases spanning the gap. CDR1 is MNHEY, CDR2 SVGAGI, per germline. This CDR3 contains 14 residues. The DNA of the CDR3 is TGTGCCAGCAATATCATTCAAGGGGCGGTGGGCTACACCTTC. Protein: CASNIIQGAVGYTF.

This clone was seen ten or more times. The chain uses TRBV7-2 and TRBJ1-5; D uncertain. The CDR3 totals 14 residues. Trimming shortened V by 5 bases and J by 7 bases, and 15 bases separated the two germline ends. The germline V gene has CDR1 SGHTA and CDR2 FQGNSA. The CDR3 sequence: CASSGAGAWQPQHF. CDR3 DNA: TGTGCCAGCAGCGGTGCGGGAGCGTGGCAGCCCCAGCATTTT. Full variable domain (rest looked up from reference TRBV7-2 and TRBJ1-5): GAGVSQSPSNKVTEKGKDVELRCDPISGHTALYWYRQSLGQGLEFLIYFQGNSAPDKSGLPSDRFSAERTGGSVSTLTIQRTQQEDSAVYLCASSGAGAWQPQHFGDGTRLSIL.

Remarks on this clone: Other nucleotide sequences in the sample specify the same CDR3. V and J are TRBV5-5 and TRBJ1-5, with no clear D. Looked up from germline, CDR1 is SGHKS and CDR2 is YYEKEE (reference sequence). This CDR3 region has 15 residues. V dropped 4 bases and J dropped 2 bases, with 13 bases sitting between them. The DNA for the CDR3 is TGTGCCAGCAGCCCAAGTCCGGGTCGCAATCAGCCCCAGCATTTT. Residues: CASSPSPGRNQPQHF.

The chain carries TRBV3-1 (or the pseudogene TRBV3-2) and TRBJ1-3, with a possible D match to TRBD1 (5 bases). The CDR3 runs 14 residues. The V gene lost 2 bases and the J gene lost 1 base, with 6 bases spanning the gap. Germline values: CDR1 LGHDT, CDR2 YNNKEL (reference sequence). CDR3 loop: CASSQQGSGNTIYF. The CDR3 coding sequence is TGTGCCAGCAGCCAACAGGGATCTGGAAACACCATATATTTT.

This chain joins TRBV3-1 (or the pseudogene TRBV3-2) and TRBJ2-5; D gene ambiguous. Germline V gene lookup returns CDR1 LGHDT and CDR2 YNNKEL (reference sequence). The CDR3 loop spans 14 amino acids. V was cut by 0 bases and J by 4 bases, with 9 bases left in between. The CDR3 region is CASSQEGVAETQYF. The CDR3 DNA is TGTGCCAGCAGCCAAGAAGGAGTAGCAGAGACCCAGTACTTC.

V is TRBV5-4 and J is TRBJ2-2; D is ambiguous. The V gene lost 4 bases and the J gene lost 0 bases, with 16 bases spanning the gap. CDR3 length: 17 amino acids. Germline CDR1 is SGHNT and CDR2 is YYREEE (reference sequence). CDR3 sequence: CASSPTVGPANTGELFF. The CDR3 DNA follows: TGTGCCAGCAGCCCGACCGTTGGCCCCGCGAACACCGGGGAGCTGTTTTTT. The variable domain in full, completed from reference TRBV5-4 and TRBJ2-2, reads ETGVTQSPTHLIKTRGQQVTLRCSSQSGHNTVSWYQQALGQGPQFIFQYYREEENGRGNFPPRFSGLQFPNYSSELNVNALELDDSALYLCASSPTVGPANTGELFFGEGSRLTVL.

This clone has a single count. The V and J genes are TRBV6-2 or TRBV6-3 and TRBJ1-2; no reliable D call. The CDR3 is 13 amino acids. Per germline, CDR1 MNHEY and CDR2 SVGEGT. With 0 bases removed from V and 5 bases from J, the gap between germline ends came to 7 bases. The CDR3 is CASSYSEVYGYTF. The CDR3 nucleotides read TGTGCCAGCAGTTACTCAGAGGTATATGGCTACACCTTC.

V usage is TRBV9 and J usage is TRBJ1-1; D is possibly TRBD1 (6 bases). The germline CDR1 and CDR2 sequences are SGDLS and YYNGEE. This CDR3 has 15 amino acids. V was shortened by 0 bases and J by 1 base, with 10 bases between the two germline ends. The CDR3 DNA reads TGTGCCAGCAGCGTAGAGGGGACAAAGAACACTGAAGCTTTCTTT. Protein product: CASSVEGTKNTEAFF. The whole variable domain, filled in from reference TRBV9 and TRBJ1-1, reads DSGVTQTPKHLITATGQRVTLRCSPRSGDLSVYWYQQSLDQGLQFLIQYYNGEERAKGNILERFSAQQFPDLHSELNLSSLELGDSALYFCASSVEGTKNTEAFFGQGTRLTVV.

The rearrangement joins TRBV15 to TRBJ1-1, with D perhaps TRBD1 (5 bases). V gave up 2 bases and J gave up 5 bases, with 18 bases separating them. CDR1 and CDR2 from the germline V gene are LNHNV and YYDKDF (reference sequence). This CDR3 region has 16 residues. CDR3 residues: CATSRTVDTLGTEAFF. The DNA of the CDR3 is TGTGCCACCAGCAGAACAGTGGACACATTGGGGACTGAAGCTTTCTTT. Full variable domain (rest looked up from reference TRBV15 and TRBJ1-1): DAMVIQNPRYQVTQFGKPVTLSCSQTLNHNVMYWYQQKSSQAPKLLFHYYDKDFNNEADTPDNFQSRRPNTSFCFLDIRSPGLGDTAMYLCATSRTVDTLGTEAFFGQGTRLTVV.

The sample holds one count of this clone. This chain joins TRBV15 and TRBJ2-3, with 9 bases fitting TRBD2. The J segment lost 4 bases and the V segment lost 0 bases, leaving 2 bases of the junction unmatched. The CDR3 contains 15 residues. Per germline, CDR1 LNHNV and CDR2 YYDKDF (reference sequence). The CDR3: CATSRDVAGADTQYF. The CDR3 coding sequence is TGTGCCACCAGCAGAGATGTAGCGGGGGCAGATACGCAGTATTTT.

The chain combines TRBV18 with TRBJ1-2; D ambiguous. Trimming cost V 0 bases and J 5 bases, with 10 bases left between them. The CDR3 spans 14 residues. Germline V gene data show CDR1 as KGHSH and CDR2 as LQKENI. Written as DNA, the CDR3 is TGTGCCAGCTCACCACCTGGACTACCGTATGGCTACACCTTC. As protein: CASSPPGLPYGYTF.

The chain links TRBV6-1 to TRBJ2-7; D is unclear. The CDR3 totals 14 residues. The V gene lost 0 bases and the J gene lost 1 base, with 7 bases spanning the gap. From germline, CDR1 is MNHNS and CDR2 SASEGT. The DNA of the CDR3 is TGTGCCAGCAGTGAAGCGGGCCGGTCCTACGAGCAGTACTTC. Translating it yields CASSEAGRSYEQYF.

The rearrangement joins TRBV28 to TRBJ2-3, with 9 bases that match TRBD1. Germline V gene sequence: CDR1 MDHEN, CDR2 SYDVKM. The V segment lost 6 bases and the J segment 0 bases; nucleotides outside the gene matches: 13. The CDR3 runs to 18 residues. This CDR3 reads CASSGTSGTGFSTDTQYF. The CDR3 DNA reads as TGTGCCAGCAGCGGCACTTCCGGGACAGGGTTTAGCACAGATACGCAGTATTTT.

This clone was counted a few times. The chain has TRBV6-6 and TRBJ2-6, with D tentatively TRBD1 (5 bases). Germline V CDR1 and CDR2: MNHNY, SVGAGI (reference sequence). The CDR3 is 14 amino acids. Trimming left V 6 bases short and J 3 bases short, with 9 bases between. As DNA, the CDR3 is TGTGCCAGCAGAGGGGTAGATGGGGCCAACGTCCTGACTTTC. The encoded protein is CASRGVDGANVLTF.

The V call is TRBV28, the J call TRBJ1-1, with TRBD1 matching 7 bases. Germline CDR1 is MDHEN and CDR2 is SYDVKM. The V segment lost 8 bases and the J segment 6 bases; nucleotides outside the gene matches: 18. The CDR3 extends over 16 amino acids. CDR3 nucleotide sequence: TGTGCCAGCGCTCCCGGCAACAGGGGACGGGGGTCTGAAGCTTTCTTT. This sequence encodes CASAPGNRGRGSEAFF.

The rearrangement links TRBV27 to TRBJ2-2; TRBD1 agrees at 8 bases. The germline V gene encodes CDR1 MNHEY and CDR2 SMNVEV (reference sequence). The CDR3 runs 15 residues. The trim removed 8 bases at V and 6 bases at J, leaving 11 bases unmatched. CDR3 DNA: TGTGCCAGCGGGGCCTGGCAGGGGGCTTCCGGGGAGCTGTTTTTT. It yields the protein CASGAWQGASGELFF.

As concerns this clone: The sample has other DNA sequences that encode this CDR3 too. The chain couples TRBV10-2 to TRBJ1-6, with a possible D match to TRBD1 (5 bases). This CDR3 comprises 13 residues. The V gene's germline CDR1 is WSHSY and CDR2 SAAADI. V shed 7 bases and J shed 4 bases, with 8 bases lying between them. Written as DNA, the CDR3 is TGCGCCAGCACGCAGGGATATAATTCACCCCTCCACTTT. Translation: CASTQGYNSPLHF.

This chain uses TRBV2 with TRBJ1-2; D ambiguous. V lost 1 base and J 7 bases, leaving 10 bases between the germline ends. This CDR3 region has 13 residues. Germline V gives CDR1 SNHLY, CDR2 FYNNEI. The CDR3 DNA follows: TGTGCCAGCAGTGAAGGCCGGTCTCTTGGCTACACCTTC. The encoded protein is CASSEGRSLGYTF.

The chain combines TRBV7-9 with TRBJ1-1; 8 bases agree with TRBD1. This CDR3 has 13 residues. CDR1 is SEHNR and CDR2 is FQNEAQ in the germline V gene (reference sequence). V lost 5 bases to trimming and J lost 12 bases; unmatched junction nucleotides: 11. The CDR3 nucleotides are TGTGCCAGCAGCCCGCGGACGGACAGGGATACTTTCTTT. Its protein is CASSPRTDRDTFF.

The genes are TRBV9 and TRBJ1-1, with D maybe TRBD1 (5 bases). Germline CDR1 and CDR2: SGDLS and YYNGEE. This CDR3 has 14 residues. V was trimmed by 0 bases and J by 9 bases, leaving 15 bases between them. CDR3 DNA sequence: TGTGCCAGCAGCGTAGCTACGAGTCAGGGAAAAGCTTTCTTT. Amino acids: CASSVATSQGKAFF.